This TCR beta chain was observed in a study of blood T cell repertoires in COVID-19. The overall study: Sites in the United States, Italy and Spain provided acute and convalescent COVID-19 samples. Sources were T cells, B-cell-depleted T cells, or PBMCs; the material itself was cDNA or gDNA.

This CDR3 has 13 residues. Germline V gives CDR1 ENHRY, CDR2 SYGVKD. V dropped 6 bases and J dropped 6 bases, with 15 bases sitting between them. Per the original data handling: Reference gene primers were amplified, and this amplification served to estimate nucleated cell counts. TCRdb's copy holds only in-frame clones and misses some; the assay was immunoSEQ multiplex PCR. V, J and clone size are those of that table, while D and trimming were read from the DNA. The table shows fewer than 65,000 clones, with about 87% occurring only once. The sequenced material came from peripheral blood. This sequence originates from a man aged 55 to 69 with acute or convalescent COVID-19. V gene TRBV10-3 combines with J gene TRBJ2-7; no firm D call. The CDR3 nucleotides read TGTGCCATCAGAACTACTCCCTCAAGCGAGCAGTACTTC. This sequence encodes CAIRTTPSSEQYF.